This T cell receptor (beta chain) comes out of a study of T cell repertoires in cytomegalovirus infection. General study findings and limits: CMV carriers having the relevant HLA were flagged by cumulative public TCR beta family frequency. Ex vivo responses were dominated by HLA-C-restricted CMV-specific TCR beta clonotypes.

Each CDR3 protein is one row after TCRdb ran MiXCR on the reads. The data show roughly 730,000 distinct CDR3 sequences, around a third seen once. A note on this clonotype: The antigen is unknown.

Germline loops: CDR1 MNHEY, CDR2 SVGEGT. Trimming took 5 bases from V and 0 from J, leaving 13 bases between them. This CDR3 contains 15 residues. The chain carries TRBV6-2 or TRBV6-3 and TRBJ1-1; D might be TRBD1 (6 bases). This TCR came from a human donor in good health (CMV status not recorded). Some clones in this sample may be carry-over from other donors' samples. The sequences come from cultured PBMCs, collected from culture after CMV antigen stimulation. The CDR3 protein is CASSHGGDMNTEAFF. The CDR3 DNA reads TGTGCCAGCAGTCATGGTGGGGACATGAACACTGAAGCTTTCTTT.